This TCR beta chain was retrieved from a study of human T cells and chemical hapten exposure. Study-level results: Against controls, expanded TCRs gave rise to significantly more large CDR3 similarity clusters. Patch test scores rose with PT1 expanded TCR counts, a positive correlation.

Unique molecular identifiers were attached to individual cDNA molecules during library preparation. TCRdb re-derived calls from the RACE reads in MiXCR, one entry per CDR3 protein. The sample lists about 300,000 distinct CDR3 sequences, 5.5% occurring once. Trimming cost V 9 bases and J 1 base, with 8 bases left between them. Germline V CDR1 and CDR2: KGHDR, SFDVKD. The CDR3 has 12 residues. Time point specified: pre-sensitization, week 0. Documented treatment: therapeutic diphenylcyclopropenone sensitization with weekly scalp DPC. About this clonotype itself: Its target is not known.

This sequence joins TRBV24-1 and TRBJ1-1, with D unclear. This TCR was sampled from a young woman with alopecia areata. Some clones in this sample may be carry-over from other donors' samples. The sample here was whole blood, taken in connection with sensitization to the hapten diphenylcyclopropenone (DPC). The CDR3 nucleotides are TGTGCCACCTCACCCCAGAACACTGAAGCTTTCTTT. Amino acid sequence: CATSPQNTEAFF.